The 2 T cell receptor beta chains listed next were all sequenced from one sample in a study of blood T cell repertoires in COVID-19. Repertoires were generated with immunoSEQ multiplex PCR, while TCRdb's copy carries only in-frame clones and drops some. The repertoire holds roughly 300,000 clones, with around 86% as singletons. Sequencing input: peripheral blood. Receptors originate from a human donor in a cohort sampled during active COVID-19.

The chain recombines TRBV30 with TRBJ2-3; D perhaps matches TRBD2 (6 bases). V lost 0 bases and J 3 bases, leaving 13 bases between the germline ends. In germline, CDR1 is GTSNPN, CDR2 SVGIG (reference sequence). The CDR3 contains 15 residues. Here the CDR3 reads CAWSVGVAETDTQYF. As DNA, the CDR3 is TGTGCCTGGAGTGTGGGGGTAGCGGAGACAGATACGCAGTATTTT.

CDR3 region: CATSREGHNEQFF. DNA for the CDR3: TGTGCCACCAGTCGGGAGGGGCACAATGAGCAGTTCTTC. The chain uses TRBV24-1 and TRBJ2-1, with TRBD2 identical over 8 bases. The CDR3 extends over 13 amino acids. Germline V CDR1 and CDR2: KGHDR, SFDVKD. V lost 6 bases and J lost 5; bases outside the gene matches: 2.